This T cell receptor beta chain was observed in a study of prognosis after radiotherapy for stage I lung cancer. Study-wide background: The enrollment of patients with stage I non-small cell lung cancer occurred between April 2018 and January 2019. Squamous cell carcinoma affected six to eight patients, adenocarcinoma roughly eleven.

The table lists this clonotype with many counts. The antigen is not known. From genomic DNA, two-round multiplex PCR was used to amplify TCR beta CDR3. Primers targeting each individual TRBV and TRBJ gene were applied in first-round PCR. MiXCR, run by TCRdb on the multiplex PCR reads, gives a single entry per CDR3 protein. There are 26,000 or so distinct CDR3 sequences in the sample; about 32% occur only once, and 35% to 45% lies in the top ten. J was trimmed by 0 bases and V by 3 bases; bases with no gene match: 7. Germline CDR1 DFQATT, CDR2 SNEGSKA (reference sequence). This CDR3 contains 15 residues. Study conclusions and caveats: Stereotactic body radiation therapy was followed by fewer unique TCR clones, median about 9,200 versus 6,500.

This receptor was taken from a donor at least 50 years old with non-small cell lung cancer. The starting material was PBMCs, obtained before or after stereotactic body radiation therapy (not recorded which). The gene calls are TRBV20-1 and TRBJ1-2, with TRBD1 matching 7 bases. The CDR3, as DNA: TGCAGTGCTAGGATCCCCGGGACAGCTAACTATGGCTACACCTTC. This codes for CSARIPGTANYGYTF.